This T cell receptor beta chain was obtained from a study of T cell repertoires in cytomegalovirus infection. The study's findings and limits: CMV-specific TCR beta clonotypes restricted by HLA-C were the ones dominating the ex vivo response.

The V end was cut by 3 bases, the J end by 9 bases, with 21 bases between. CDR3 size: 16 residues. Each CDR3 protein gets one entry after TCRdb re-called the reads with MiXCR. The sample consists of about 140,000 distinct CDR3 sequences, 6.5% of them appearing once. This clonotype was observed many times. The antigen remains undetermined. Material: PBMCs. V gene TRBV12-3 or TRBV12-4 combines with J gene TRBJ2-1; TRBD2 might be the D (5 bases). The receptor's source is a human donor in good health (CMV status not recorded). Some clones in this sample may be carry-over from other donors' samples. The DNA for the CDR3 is TGTGCCAGCAGTTTTTCCCTGACGGTTTTAAGCGGTGAGCAGTTCTTC. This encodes CASSFSLTVLSGEQFF.